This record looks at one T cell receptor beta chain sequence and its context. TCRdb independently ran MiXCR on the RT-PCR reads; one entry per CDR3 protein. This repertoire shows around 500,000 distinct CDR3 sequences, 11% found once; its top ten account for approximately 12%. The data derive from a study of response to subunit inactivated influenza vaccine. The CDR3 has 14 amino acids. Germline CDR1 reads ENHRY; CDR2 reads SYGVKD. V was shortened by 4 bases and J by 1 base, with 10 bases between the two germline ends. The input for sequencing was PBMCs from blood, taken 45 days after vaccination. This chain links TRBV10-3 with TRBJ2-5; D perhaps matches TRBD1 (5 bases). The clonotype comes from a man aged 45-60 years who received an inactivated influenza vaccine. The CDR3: CAISVTGPQETQYF. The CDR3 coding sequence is TGTGCCATCAGTGTTACAGGCCCCCAAGAGACCCAGTACTTC.